The present TCR beta chain was sequenced within a study of blood T cell repertoires in COVID-19. Study summary: Both acute and convalescent COVID-19 samples were obtained from the United States, Italy and Spain. PBMCs, B-cell-depleted T cells, or T cells were the source of the cDNA or gDNA that made up the material.

Assay: immunoSEQ multiplex PCR; the TCRdb copy retains only in-frame clones and omits some. The sample lists under 250,000 clones, around 88% occurring once. Germline V gene lookup returns CDR1 SGHRS and CDR2 YFSETQ. Trimming took 4 bases from V and 3 from J; bases not matched to a gene: 5. This CDR3 is 15 amino acids long. The source material was peripheral blood. The clonotype comes from a man older than 75 with acute or convalescent COVID-19. The rearrangement uses TRBV5-1 and TRBJ2-3; 10 bases are shared with TRBD2. The chain's CDR3 is CASSIGTSETDTQYF. Here the CDR3 DNA reads TGCGCCAGCAGCATCGGGACTAGCGAAACAGATACGCAGTATTTT.